One sample yielded the 29 T cell receptor beta chains listed below, sequenced in a study of blood T cell repertoires in COVID-19. Profiled with immunoSEQ multiplex PCR; TCRdb holds only in-frame clones, not every one. The sample includes about 62,000 clones, around 87% seen only once; the top ten take more than 0.8%. Material for sequencing was peripheral blood. These receptors all come from a man in his 70s with acute or convalescent COVID-19.

V usage is TRBV18 and J usage is TRBJ2-7; 11 bases fit TRBD2. The CDR3 is 14 amino acids. Germline V CDR1 and CDR2: KGHSH, LQKENI. J was trimmed by 3 bases and V by 2 bases; bases with no gene match: 0. CDR3 amino acids: CASSPGLAGYEQYF. CDR3 nucleotide sequence: TGTGCCAGCTCACCAGGACTAGCGGGCTACGAGCAGTACTTC. The full variable domain, with the rest looked up from reference TRBV18 and TRBJ2-7, is NAGVMQNPRHLVRRRGQEARLRCSPMKGHSHVYWYRQLPEEGLKFMVYLQKENIIDESGMPKERFSAEFPKEGPSILRIQQVVRGDSAAYFCASSPGLAGYEQYFGPGTRLTVT.

This chain connects TRBV4-1 to TRBJ1-2, with D possibly matching TRBD1 (6 bases). Germline V lookup: CDR1 MGHRA, CDR2 YSYEKL. This CDR3 has 14 amino acids. Between the trimmed V and J ends, which lost 4 bases and 2 bases, there was a span of 11 bases. This CDR3 reads CASSPERGNYGYTF. DNA for the CDR3: TGCGCCAGCAGCCCAGAAAGGGGGAACTATGGCTACACCTTC.

This clone was observed a handful of times. The chain combines TRBV25-1 with TRBJ2-3; D possibly corresponds to TRBD1 (6 bases). This CDR3 has 14 residues. CDR1 and CDR2 from the germline V gene are MGHDK and SYGVNS. Trimming pared 4 bases from V and 3 bases from J, leaving 11 bases between. The chain's CDR3 is CASSGSTGTDTQYF. The CDR3 DNA sequence: TGTGCCAGCAGTGGGTCCACAGGGACAGATACGCAGTATTTT.

The chain is built from TRBV28 and TRBJ1-2, with D unresolved. The CDR3 sequence is 13 residues long. V was pared by 8 bases and J by 4 bases, with 14 bases between. Germline-derived CDR1 and CDR2 are MDHEN and SYDVKM. CDR3 nucleotides: TGTGCCAGCGGTCGGGTTGCCCCCTATGGCTACACCTTC. Protein: CASGRVAPYGYTF.

V usage is TRBV5-1 and J usage is TRBJ2-7, with 7 bases that match TRBD1. V lost 3 bases to trimming and J lost 7 bases; unmatched junction nucleotides: 10. The CDR3 has 14 amino acids. The V gene's germline CDR1 is SGHRS and CDR2 YFSETQ. CDR3 coding DNA: TGCGCCAGCAGCTCCGGGACAGTCGGATTGGAGCAGTACTTC. As protein: CASSSGTVGLEQYF.

This chain uses TRBV4-2 with TRBJ2-2; 10 bases map to TRBD1. This CDR3 is built from 15 residues. V dropped 4 bases and J dropped 6; count of bases not matched to a gene: 5. Looked up from germline, CDR1 is LGHNA and CDR2 is YNFKEQ. The CDR3 loop reads CASSLTGTGAGELFF. The CDR3 DNA is TGTGCCAGCAGCCTCACTGGGACAGGGGCCGGGGAGCTGTTTTTT.

The rearrangement joins TRBV28 to TRBJ1-5, with D maybe TRBD1 (5 bases). The CDR3 loop spans 11 amino acids. Trimming shortened V by 7 bases and J by 8 bases, and 9 bases separated the two germline ends. CDR1 is MDHEN and CDR2 is SYDVKM in the germline V gene. The CDR3 protein is CASKTGEPQHF. The CDR3 DNA is TGTGCCAGCAAGACGGGGGAGCCCCAGCATTTT.

The rearrangement uses TRBV27 and TRBJ2-6; 10 positions agree with TRBD1. V was clipped by 6 bases and J by 0 bases; unmatched bases: 5. This CDR3 region has 17 residues. CDR1 and CDR2 from the germline V gene are MNHEY and SMNVEV (reference sequence). The CDR3 nucleotides read TGTGCCAGCAGCCGGACAGGGGGTACCTCTGGGGCCAACGTCCTGACTTTC. It specifies CASSRTGGTSGANVLTF.

V is TRBV6-1 and J is TRBJ2-5, with TRBD1 matching over 7 bases. The CDR3 has 14 amino acids. CDR1 is MNHNS and CDR2 is SASEGT in the germline V gene. V was clipped by 3 bases and J by 5 bases; unmatched bases: 6. The CDR3, as DNA: TGTGCCAGCAGTGACAGGGGGATTAAGGAGACCCAGTACTTC. Its protein product is CASSDRGIKETQYF.

The genes are TRBV7-8 and TRBJ2-1, with 7 bases lining up with TRBD2. With 2 bases clipped from V and 6 bases from J, the junction kept 10 bases outside the gene matches. Germline loops: CDR1 SGHVS, CDR2 FQNEAQ. The CDR3 contains 16 residues. The CDR3 loop reads CASSLFRREFPNEQFF. CDR3 nucleotide sequence: TGTGCCAGCAGCTTATTCCGGCGGGAGTTTCCCAATGAGCAGTTCTTC. Full variable domain (rest looked up from reference TRBV7-8 and TRBJ2-1): GAGVSQSPRYKVAKRGQDVALRCDPISGHVSLFWYQQALGQGPEFLTYFQNEAQLDKSGLPSDRFFAERPEGSVSTLKIQRTQQEDSAVYLCASSLFRREFPNEQFFGPGTRLTVL.

The chain is built from TRBV24-1 and TRBJ2-1; possible D gene TRBD2, 7 bases. This CDR3 has 12 amino acids. The germline V gene encodes CDR1 KGHDR and CDR2 SFDVKD. Deletions cut 5 bases from V and 12 bases from J, with 13 bases between. CDR3 sequence (DNA): TGTGCCACCAGTGGGGGAGGGGGTGGGCAGTTCTTC. It yields the protein CATSGGGGGQFF.

The CDR3 loop reads CATQGLAGGFHNEQFF. The CDR3 DNA reads TGTGCCACCCAGGGGCTAGCGGGGGGGTTCCACAATGAGCAGTTCTTC. The chain carries TRBV19 and TRBJ2-1; 12 nucleotides align to TRBD2. This CDR3 region has 16 residues. Germline V gene data show CDR1 as LNHDA and CDR2 as SQIVND (reference sequence). After removal of 10 bases from V and 5 bases from J, the junction contained 12 bases not matched to a gene.

This clone was seen a few times. The chain combines TRBV7-9 with TRBJ1-5; a possible D gene is TRBD1 (5 bases). V gave up 6 bases and J gave up 5 bases, with 14 bases separating them. Germline CDR1 SEHNR, CDR2 FQNEAQ (reference sequence). The CDR3 contains 14 residues. The CDR3 nucleotides are TGTGCCAGCAGTTCAACCAGGGATTATCAGCCCCAGCATTTT. Its protein is CASSSTRDYQPQHF.

The chain carries TRBV19 and TRBJ1-6; TRBD1 is a possible D gene (5 bases). Germline CDR1 is LNHDA and CDR2 is SQIVND (reference sequence). V was cut by 3 bases and J by 9 bases, with 9 bases left in between. There are 13 residues in the CDR3. CDR3 loop: CASSIGRVSPLHF. The CDR3 DNA follows: TGTGCCAGTAGTATCGGCAGGGTTTCACCCCTCCACTTT.

The rearrangement uses TRBV15 and TRBJ1-1; D is possibly TRBD1 (6 bases). V was trimmed by 1 base and J by 1 base, leaving 10 bases between them. This CDR3 region has 15 residues. From germline, CDR1 is LNHNV and CDR2 YYDKDF (reference sequence). CDR3 amino acids: CATSRVGGANTEAFF. DNA for the CDR3: TGTGCCACCAGCAGAGTTGGGGGGGCGAACACTGAAGCTTTCTTT.

The table lists this clone with a few counts. CDR3 loop: CASSKQDSYGYTF. The CDR3 coding sequence is TGTGCCAGCAGTAAACAGGACAGCTATGGCTACACCTTC. The chain uses TRBV28 and TRBJ1-2, with D maybe TRBD1 (6 bases). Germline CDR1 reads MDHEN; CDR2 reads SYDVKM. This CDR3 is built from 13 residues. The V and J ends lost 5 bases and 4 bases respectively, with 11 bases between them.

V is TRBV19 and J is TRBJ2-1; D possibly corresponds to TRBD1 (6 bases). V was cut by 5 bases and J by 3 bases, with 11 bases left in between. The CDR3 length is 14 residues. CDR1 LNHDA and CDR2 SQIVND come from the germline V gene (reference sequence). CDR3 in DNA: TGTGCCAGTAGTGGCCTGGACAGCTACAATGAGCAGTTCTTC. Its translation: CASSGLDSYNEQFF.

The chain joins TRBV10-2 to TRBJ2-3; 11 bases are a match to TRBD2. Germline lookup yields CDR1 WSHSY and CDR2 SAAADI. The V and J ends lost 6 bases and 7 bases, in that order; junction bases with no gene match: 9. The CDR3 totals 15 residues. This CDR3 is CASSPGLAEVNTQYF. As DNA, the CDR3 is TGCGCCAGCAGCCCGGGACTAGCGGAGGTTAATACGCAGTATTTT.

V and J are TRBV28 and TRBJ2-1; TRBD1 aligns across 7 bases. The CDR3 spans 14 residues. The J segment lost 7 bases and the V segment lost 4 bases, leaving 7 bases of the junction unmatched. CDR1 is MDHEN and CDR2 is SYDVKM in the germline V gene. The CDR3 loop reads CASSSSYRGNEQFF. CDR3 bases: TGTGCCAGCAGTTCATCCTACAGGGGAAATGAGCAGTTCTTC.

The CDR3 loop reads CASSESGSEVQPQHF. The CDR3 DNA sequence: TGCGCCAGCTCCGAATCCGGGTCCGAGGTTCAGCCCCAGCATTTT. The gene calls are TRBV5-1 and TRBJ1-5; D gene ambiguous. Germline V CDR1 and CDR2: SGHRS, YFSETQ. Trimming left V 7 bases short and J 6 bases short, with 20 bases between. CDR3 length: 15 residues.

This chain connects TRBV7-3 to TRBJ1-5; D is undetermined. Germline V gene sequence: CDR1 SGHTA, CDR2 FQGTGA. This CDR3 is built from 16 residues. Trimming cost V 2 bases and J 2 bases, with 13 bases left between them. The CDR3 here is CASSLRPGKGNQPQHF. The DNA for the CDR3 is TGTGCCAGCAGCTTACGGCCAGGCAAGGGCAATCAGCCCCAGCATTTT.

CDR3 nucleotide sequence: TGTGCCAGCAGAAGGGCCGGGAGCGAGACCCAGTACTTC. Its translation is CASRRAGSETQYF. V and J are TRBV6-5 and TRBJ2-5; TRBD2 is a possible D gene (6 bases). Germline-derived CDR1 and CDR2 are MNHEY and SVGAGI. This CDR3 spans 13 amino acids. Trimming took 6 bases from V and 5 from J, leaving 13 bases between them.

This clone was seen a single time. The chain couples TRBV27 to TRBJ1-1; D is possibly TRBD1 (5 bases). The V gene's germline CDR1 is MNHEY and CDR2 SMNVEV (reference sequence). CDR3 length: 13 residues. Trimming removed 2 bases at V and 4 bases at J, with 8 bases between. CDR3 DNA: TGTGCCAGCAGTTTAAACAGGTTCACTGAAGCTTTCTTT. As protein: CASSLNRFTEAFF.

This clone was found a few times. CDR3 region: CASNQGGRGYTF. CDR3 DNA sequence: TGTGCCAGTAACCAGGGAGGGAGAGGCTACACCTTC. V usage is TRBV19 and J usage is TRBJ1-2, with D possibly matching TRBD1 (5 bases). The CDR3 length is 12 residues. Germline V gene lookup returns CDR1 LNHDA and CDR2 SQIVND (reference sequence). V was cut by 7 bases and J by 8 bases, with 14 bases left in between.

The genes are TRBV19 and TRBJ2-7; 8 positions match TRBD2. CDR3 length: 15 residues. The V gene end was trimmed by 7 bases and the J gene end by 6 bases; junction bases not matched to a gene: 14. The germline CDR1 and CDR2 sequences are LNHDA and SQIVND (reference sequence). CDR3 nucleotide sequence: TGTGCCAGTAATCGGCGTCAAGCGGGAGTAGGCGAGCAGTACTTC. Protein product: CASNRRQAGVGEQYF.

V and J are TRBV7-8 and TRBJ1-5, with a tentative D call TRBD1 (5 bases). Germline V CDR1 and CDR2: SGHVS, FQNEAQ. The V end lost 5 bases, the J end lost 8 bases, and 16 bases lay between the germline ends. CDR3 length equals 14 residues. This chain's CDR3 is CASSRVAGLEPQHF. The DNA of the CDR3 is TGTGCCAGCAGCCGGGTGGCAGGGCTGGAGCCCCAGCATTTT.

The J gene is TRBJ1-4, the V gene TRBV7-2; 9 bases are shared with TRBD1. This CDR3 spans 14 amino acids. Trimming removed 10 bases from V and 8 bases from J; junction bases left unmatched: 11. Per the germline V gene, CDR1 is SGHTA and CDR2 is FQGNSA. CDR3 nucleotides: TGTGCCACTACACTACAGGGGGCAGGAGAAAAACTGTTTTTT. Amino acid sequence: CATTLQGAGEKLFF.

This sequence joins TRBV18 and TRBJ1-4, with no clear D. Germline CDR1 reads KGHSH; CDR2 reads LQKENI. The CDR3 length is 14 residues. Trimming stripped 2 bases from V and 8 bases from J, with 12 bases between. The CDR3 loop is CASSPYGSGEKLFF. As DNA, the CDR3 is TGTGCCAGCTCACCATATGGGTCGGGAGAAAAACTGTTTTTT.

The V call is TRBV5-8, the J call TRBJ2-7; D not certain. Trimming removed 1 base at V and 1 base at J, with 3 bases between. Germline values: CDR1 SGHTS, CDR2 YDEGEE. This CDR3 is built from 12 residues. In nucleotides, the CDR3 is TGTGCCAGCAGCTTGCGGTCCTACGAGCAGTACTTC. Protein sequence: CASSLRSYEQYF. Looking up the rest from reference TRBV5-8 and TRBJ2-7 gives the full variable domain: EAGVTQSPTHLIKTRGQQATLRCSPISGHTSVYWYQQALGLGLQFLLWYDEGEERNRGNFPPRFSGRQFPNYSSELNVNALELEDSALYLCASSLRSYEQYFGPGTRLTVT.